This T cell receptor beta chain was sequenced for a study of CD8+CD57+ T cells in acquired aplastic anemia. Study summary: Yields of DNA that came from sorted CD4+ and CD8+ cells averaged roughly 3.3 ug.

Profiles of TCR beta VDJ and CDR3 were generated from a genomic DNA template. TCRdb analysed the reads with MiXCR anew, one entry per CDR3 protein. Among around 430,000 distinct CDR3 sequences listed, around a third were seen once. CD8+CD57+ cell expansion, shown by flow cytometry, had occurred in the patients selected for sequencing. All participating patients were living with severe acquired aplastic anemia. The CDR3 covers 13 residues. Germline-derived CDR1 and CDR2 are MNHEY and SVGEGT. Trimming cost V 5 bases and J 2 bases, with 10 bases left between them. Sequences were obtained from sorted CD4+, CD8+, or CD8+CD57+ T cells (not recorded which) from PBMCs. The clonotype comes from a human donor with aplastic anemia. The chain links TRBV6-2 or TRBV6-3 to TRBJ2-7, with D hard to call. CDR3 in amino acids: CASSVHSPYEQYF. DNA of the CDR3: TGTGCCAGCAGTGTCCACTCTCCCTACGAGCAGTACTTC.